This T cell receptor beta chain was found in a study of OX40 agonist ivuxolimab in advanced cancers. Concerning the study at large: Ivuxolimab was an agonistic, fully human IgG2 monoclonal antibody directed against OX40 (CD134), a costimulatory receptor. The paper describes the monotherapy dose-escalation part (N of about 52 patients) of the phase I trial of ivuxolimab. The purpose of peripheral TCRbeta sequencing was to test whether ivuxolimab changed TCR sequence diversity and led to clonal T-cell expansion. Intravenous ivuxolimab was administered to patients every 2 weeks at six dose levels: 0.01, 0.1, 0.3, 1.5, 3 and 10 mg/kg. Patients were allowed to have had prior anti-PD-1, anti-PD-L1 or anti-CTLA-4 therapy, and about 40% of the dose-escalation patients had been treated with checkpoint inhibitors. Of the roughly 52 dose-escalation patients, hepatocellular carcinoma was present in 19, melanoma in approximately 15, renal cell carcinoma in 9 and head and neck cancer in 9. A male proportion of approximately 83% and a mean age of approximately 60 years, ranging from 23 to 79, were recorded for the dose-escalation cohort. Partial responses occurred in three dose-escalation patients: two with cutaneous melanoma and one with hepatocellular carcinoma.

To sequence the TCRbeta CDR3 region, genomic DNA was isolated from the sorted cells. The immunoSEQ Assay was used to sequence the TCRbeta CDR3 regions. As stored in TCRdb, this immuneACCESS dataset retains in-frame rearrangements with V and J assigned. A fraction of the clones does not appear; measured against another copy, unresolved V genes explain less than half of the discrepancy, and the remainder lacks a known reason. For this sample there are around 79,000 clones; 92% appear just once. The top ten hold about 9.1% of the sample. Patients with autoimmune disease history or receiving systemic immunosuppression were excluded from the trial. In every dose cohort, peripheral blood was drawn for TCR sequencing at baseline, cycle 4 day 1, and cycle 7 day 1. Samples were obtained from an open-label, multicenter, first-in-human phase I dose-escalation trial of ivuxolimab. Adults with locally advanced or metastatic head and neck squamous cell, hepatocellular, melanoma or renal cell carcinoma were enrolled in the trial. Before TCR sequencing, CD4+ T cells and CD8+ T cells from peripheral blood were sorted into separate populations.

With respect to this clone: Its specific antigen is unknown. Base qualities were left out, and no much larger clone turns up one base away.

Results and caveats for the whole study, not just this receptor: Low levels of normalized T-cell clonal expansion were also shown by some nonresponding patients. At doses from 0.1 to 3.0 mg/kg, clonal expansion was seen in both CD4+ and CD8+ blood T cells between baseline and week 6. After ivuxolimab, more expanded clones were found on average in CD8+ T cells than in CD4+ T cells. In partial responders in the 0.1-3.0 mg/kg groups, normalized peripheral clonal expansion was found to be among the lowest, especially among CD8+ T cells. Antigen specificity was not determined for the clonally expanded peripheral T cells.

Trimming costs V 4 bases and J 0 bases, and their ends lie 12 bases apart. CDR1 LGHNA and CDR2 YSLEER are derived from the germline V gene. Counted from cysteine to phenylalanine, this CDR3 has 16 amino acids. The DNA shown is the 48-base CDR3, in frame from base 1. The origin of this receptor is an adult with an advanced solid tumor such as melanoma, head and neck, liver or kidney cancer. Sequencing was performed on CD4+ or CD8+ T cells sorted from blood, taken in a trial of the OX40 agonist ivuxolimab. The sequence is built from TRBV4-3 and TRBJ2-2; the D region possibly corresponds to TRBD1 (6 bases align). The bases read TGCGCCAGCAGCCCAGAGGGGGACGCGAACACCGGGGAGCTGTTTTTT. This gives the protein CASSPEGDANTGELFF.